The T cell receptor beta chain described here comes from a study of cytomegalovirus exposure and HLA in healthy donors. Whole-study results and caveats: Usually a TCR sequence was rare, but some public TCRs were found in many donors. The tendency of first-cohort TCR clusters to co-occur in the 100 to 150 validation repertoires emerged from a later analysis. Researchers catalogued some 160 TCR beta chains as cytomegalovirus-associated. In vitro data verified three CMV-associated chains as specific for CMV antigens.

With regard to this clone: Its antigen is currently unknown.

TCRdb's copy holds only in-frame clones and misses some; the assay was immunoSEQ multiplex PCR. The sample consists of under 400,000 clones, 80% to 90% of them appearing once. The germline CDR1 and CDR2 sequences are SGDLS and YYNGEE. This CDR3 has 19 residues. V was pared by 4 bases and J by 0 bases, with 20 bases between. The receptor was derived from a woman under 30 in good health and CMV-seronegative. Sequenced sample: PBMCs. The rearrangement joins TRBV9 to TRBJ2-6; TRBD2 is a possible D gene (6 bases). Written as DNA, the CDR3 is TGTGCCAGCAGCCCCCTGACTAGTGTCTTGAGCTCTGGGGCCAACGTCCTGACTTTC. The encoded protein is CASSPLTSVLSSGANVLTF.